The clone carrying this T cell receptor beta chain has ten or more counts. The antigen is not known. The CDR3 runs 12 residues. Germline loops: CDR1 LNHDA, CDR2 SQIVND (reference sequence). Trimming removed 1 base from V and 4 bases from J, with 4 bases in between. These data come from a study of breast tumors, draining lymph nodes, adjacent tissues. General study points: That most tumor T cells come from lymph nodes remained unproven. Compared with lymph nodes, tumors were less diverse; compared with nontumor tissue, more.

Samples came from axillary lymph nodes draining the breast cancer. Using its own MiXCR run on the multiplex PCR reads, TCRdb lists one record per CDR3 protein. The sample contains about 150,000 distinct CDR3 sequences, around a third of which appear only once. Specimen: axillary lymph node tissue. This clonotype was sampled from a female donor with breast cancer. Some clones in this sample may be carry-over from other donors' samples. This chain connects TRBV19 to TRBJ2-5, with D uncertain. CDR3 amino acids: CASSIGAETQYF. The CDR3 DNA reads TGTGCCAGTAGTATAGGGGCAGAGACCCAGTACTTC.